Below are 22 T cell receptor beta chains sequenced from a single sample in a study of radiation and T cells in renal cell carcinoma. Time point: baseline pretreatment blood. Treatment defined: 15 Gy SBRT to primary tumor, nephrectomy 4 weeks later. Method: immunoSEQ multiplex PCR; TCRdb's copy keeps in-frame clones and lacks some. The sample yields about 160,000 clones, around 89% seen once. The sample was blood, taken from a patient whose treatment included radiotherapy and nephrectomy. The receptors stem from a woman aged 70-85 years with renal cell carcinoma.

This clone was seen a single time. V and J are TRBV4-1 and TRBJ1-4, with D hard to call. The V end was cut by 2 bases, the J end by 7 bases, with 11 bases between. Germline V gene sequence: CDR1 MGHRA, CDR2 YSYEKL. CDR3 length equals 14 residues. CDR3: CASSQRSIGEKLFF. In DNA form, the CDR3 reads TGCGCCAGCAGCCAACGTTCCATAGGTGAAAAACTGTTTTTT.

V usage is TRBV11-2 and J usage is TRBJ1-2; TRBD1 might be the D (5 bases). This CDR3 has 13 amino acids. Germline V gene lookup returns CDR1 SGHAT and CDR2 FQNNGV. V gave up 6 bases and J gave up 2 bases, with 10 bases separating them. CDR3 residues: CASRGGRNYGYTF. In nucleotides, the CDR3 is TGTGCCAGCAGGGGGGGACGGAACTATGGCTACACCTTC.

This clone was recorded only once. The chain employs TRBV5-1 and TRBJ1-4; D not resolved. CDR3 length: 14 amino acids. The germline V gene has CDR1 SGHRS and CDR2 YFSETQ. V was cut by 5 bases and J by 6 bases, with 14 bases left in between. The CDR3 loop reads CASRIGTGDEKLFF. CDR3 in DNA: TGCGCCAGCAGAATAGGAACTGGCGATGAAAAACTGTTTTTT. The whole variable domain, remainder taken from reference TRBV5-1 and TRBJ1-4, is KAGVTQTPRYLIKTRGQQVTLSCSPISGHRSVSWYQQTPGQGLQFLFEYFSETQRNKGNFPGRFSGRQFSNSRSEMNVSTLELGDSALYLCASRIGTGDEKLFFGSGTQLSVL.

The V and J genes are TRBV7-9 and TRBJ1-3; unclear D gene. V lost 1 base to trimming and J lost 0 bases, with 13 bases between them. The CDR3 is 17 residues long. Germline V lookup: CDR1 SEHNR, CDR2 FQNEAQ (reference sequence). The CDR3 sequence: CASSLEGSDYSGNTIYF. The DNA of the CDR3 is TGTGCCAGCAGCTTAGAGGGCAGTGACTACTCTGGAAACACCATATATTTT.

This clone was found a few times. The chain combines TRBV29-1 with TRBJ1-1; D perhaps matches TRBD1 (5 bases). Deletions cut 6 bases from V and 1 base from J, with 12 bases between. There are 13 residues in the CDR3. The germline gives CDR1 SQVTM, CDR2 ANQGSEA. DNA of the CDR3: TGCAGCGTGGAAACAGGCTGGAACACTGAAGCTTTCTTT. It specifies CSVETGWNTEAFF.

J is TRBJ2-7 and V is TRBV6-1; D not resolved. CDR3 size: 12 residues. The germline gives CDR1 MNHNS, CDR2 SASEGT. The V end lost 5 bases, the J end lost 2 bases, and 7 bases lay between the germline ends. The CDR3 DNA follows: TGTGCCAGCAGTTATCCAGCCTACGAGCAGTACTTC. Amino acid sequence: CASSYPAYEQYF.

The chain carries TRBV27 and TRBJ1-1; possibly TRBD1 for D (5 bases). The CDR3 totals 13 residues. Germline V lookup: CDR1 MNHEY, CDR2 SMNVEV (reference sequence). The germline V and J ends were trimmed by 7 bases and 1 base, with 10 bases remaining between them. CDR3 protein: CASKAGRNTEAFF. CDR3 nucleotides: TGTGCCAGCAAGGCAGGGAGGAACACTGAAGCTTTCTTT.

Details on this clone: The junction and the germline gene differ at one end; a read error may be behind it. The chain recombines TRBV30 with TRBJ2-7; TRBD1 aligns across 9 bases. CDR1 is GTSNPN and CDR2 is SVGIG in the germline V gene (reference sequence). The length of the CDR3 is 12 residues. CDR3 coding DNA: TGTGCCTGGAGCCTGGGACAGGGAGGGGGTTTTTTC. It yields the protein CAWSLGQGGGFF.

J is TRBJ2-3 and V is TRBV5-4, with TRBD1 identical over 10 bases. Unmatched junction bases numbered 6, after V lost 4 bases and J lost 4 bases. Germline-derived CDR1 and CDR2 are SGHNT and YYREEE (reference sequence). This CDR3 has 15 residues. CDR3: CASSRPGQGSDTQYF. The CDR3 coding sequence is TGTGCCAGCAGCCGACCGGGACAGGGGTCAGATACGCAGTATTTT.

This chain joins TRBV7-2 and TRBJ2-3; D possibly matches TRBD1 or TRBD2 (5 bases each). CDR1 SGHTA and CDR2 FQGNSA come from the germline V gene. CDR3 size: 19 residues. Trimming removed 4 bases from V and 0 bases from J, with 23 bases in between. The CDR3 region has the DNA TGTGCCAGCAGCTCCAAAGGCTTCACCGGGACGACTAGCACAGATACGCAGTATTTT. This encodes CASSSKGFTGTTSTDTQYF.

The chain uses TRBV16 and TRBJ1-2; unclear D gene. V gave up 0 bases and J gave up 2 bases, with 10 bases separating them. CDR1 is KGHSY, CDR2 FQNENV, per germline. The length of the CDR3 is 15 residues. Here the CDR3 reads CASSQSPAFNYGYTF. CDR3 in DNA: TGTGCCAGCAGCCAATCACCGGCCTTCAACTATGGCTACACCTTC. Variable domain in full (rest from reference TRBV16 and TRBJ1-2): GEEVAQTPKHLVRGEGQKAKLYCAPIKGHSYVFWYQQVLKNEFKFLISFQNENVFDETGMPKERFSAKCLPNSPCSLEIQATKLEDSAVYFCASSQSPAFNYGYTFGSGTRLTVV.

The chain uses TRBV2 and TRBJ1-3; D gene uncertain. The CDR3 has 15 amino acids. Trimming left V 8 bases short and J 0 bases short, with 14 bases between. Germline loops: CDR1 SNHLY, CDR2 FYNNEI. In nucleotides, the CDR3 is TGTGCCAGCTCGACGGGAAGGTACTCTGGAAACACCATATATTTT. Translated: CASSTGRYSGNTIYF. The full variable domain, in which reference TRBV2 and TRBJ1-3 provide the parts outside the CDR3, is EPEVTQTPSHQVTQMGQEVILRCVPISNHLYFYWYRQILGQKVEFLVSFYNNEISEKSEIFDDQFSVERPDGSNFTLKIRSTKLEDSAMYFCASSTGRYSGNTIYFGEGSWLTVV.

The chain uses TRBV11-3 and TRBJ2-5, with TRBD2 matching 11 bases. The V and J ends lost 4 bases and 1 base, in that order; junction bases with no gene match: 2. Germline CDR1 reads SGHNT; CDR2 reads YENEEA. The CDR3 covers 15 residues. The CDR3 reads CASSSGTSGQETQYF. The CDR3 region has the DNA TGTGCCAGCAGCTCCGGGACTAGCGGCCAAGAGACCCAGTACTTC.

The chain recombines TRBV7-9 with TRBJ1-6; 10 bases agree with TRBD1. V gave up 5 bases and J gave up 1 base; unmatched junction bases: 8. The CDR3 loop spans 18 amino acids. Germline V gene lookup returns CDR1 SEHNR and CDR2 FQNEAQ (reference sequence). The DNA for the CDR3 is TGTGCCAGCAGCCTGGCGACAGGGGGCAGGTCCTATAATTCACCCCTCCACTTT. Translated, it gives CASSLATGGRSYNSPLHF.

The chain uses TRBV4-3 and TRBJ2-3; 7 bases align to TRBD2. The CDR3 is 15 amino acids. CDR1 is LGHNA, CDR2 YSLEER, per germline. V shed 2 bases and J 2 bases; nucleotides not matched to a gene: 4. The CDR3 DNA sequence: TGCGCCAGCAGCCAACAAGCGGGGACCACAGATACGCAGTATTTT. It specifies CASSQQAGTTDTQYF.

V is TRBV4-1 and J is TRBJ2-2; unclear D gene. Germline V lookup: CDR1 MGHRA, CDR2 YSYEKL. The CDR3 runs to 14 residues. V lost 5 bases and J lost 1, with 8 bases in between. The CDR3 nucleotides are TGCGCCAGCAGCTCAACACAGAACACCGGGGAGCTGTTTTTT. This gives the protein CASSSTQNTGELFF.

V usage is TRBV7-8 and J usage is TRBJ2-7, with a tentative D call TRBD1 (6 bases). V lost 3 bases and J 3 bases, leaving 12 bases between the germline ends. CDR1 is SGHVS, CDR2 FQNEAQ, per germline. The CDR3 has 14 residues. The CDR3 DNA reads TGTGCCAGCAGCTTCGCCGACAGGTTCTACGAGCAGTACTTC. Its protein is CASSFADRFYEQYF.

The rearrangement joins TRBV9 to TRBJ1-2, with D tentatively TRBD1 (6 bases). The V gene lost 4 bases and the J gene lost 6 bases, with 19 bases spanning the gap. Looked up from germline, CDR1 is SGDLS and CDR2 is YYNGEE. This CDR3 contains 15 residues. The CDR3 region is CASSITPTGANGYTF. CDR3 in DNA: TGTGCCAGCAGCATCACCCCGACAGGTGCGAATGGCTACACCTTC.

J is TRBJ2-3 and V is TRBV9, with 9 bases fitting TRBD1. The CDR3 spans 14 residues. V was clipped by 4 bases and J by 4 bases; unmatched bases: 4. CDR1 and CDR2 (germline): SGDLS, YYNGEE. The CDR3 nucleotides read TGTGCCAGCAGCCTACAGGGGGCGGCAGATACGCAGTATTTT. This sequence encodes CASSLQGAADTQYF.

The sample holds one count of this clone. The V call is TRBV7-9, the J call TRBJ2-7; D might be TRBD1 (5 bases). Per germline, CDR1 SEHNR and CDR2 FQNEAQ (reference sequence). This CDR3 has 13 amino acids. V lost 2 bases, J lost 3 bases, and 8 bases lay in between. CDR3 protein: CASSLRGDYEQYF. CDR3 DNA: TGTGCCAGCAGCTTAAGGGGTGACTACGAGCAGTACTTC.

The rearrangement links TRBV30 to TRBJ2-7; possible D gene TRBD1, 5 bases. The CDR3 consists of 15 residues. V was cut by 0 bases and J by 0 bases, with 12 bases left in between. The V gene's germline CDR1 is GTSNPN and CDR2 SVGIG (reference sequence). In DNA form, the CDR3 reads TGTGCCTGGAGTGTACGACAGCCAAACTCCTACGAGCAGTACTTC. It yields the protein CAWSVRQPNSYEQYF.

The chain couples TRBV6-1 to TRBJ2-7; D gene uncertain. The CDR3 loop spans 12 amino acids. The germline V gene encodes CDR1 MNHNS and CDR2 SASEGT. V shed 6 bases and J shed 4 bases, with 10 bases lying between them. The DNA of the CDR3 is TGTGCCAGCAGGGTCCTAGGATACGAGCAGTACTTC. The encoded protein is CASRVLGYEQYF.